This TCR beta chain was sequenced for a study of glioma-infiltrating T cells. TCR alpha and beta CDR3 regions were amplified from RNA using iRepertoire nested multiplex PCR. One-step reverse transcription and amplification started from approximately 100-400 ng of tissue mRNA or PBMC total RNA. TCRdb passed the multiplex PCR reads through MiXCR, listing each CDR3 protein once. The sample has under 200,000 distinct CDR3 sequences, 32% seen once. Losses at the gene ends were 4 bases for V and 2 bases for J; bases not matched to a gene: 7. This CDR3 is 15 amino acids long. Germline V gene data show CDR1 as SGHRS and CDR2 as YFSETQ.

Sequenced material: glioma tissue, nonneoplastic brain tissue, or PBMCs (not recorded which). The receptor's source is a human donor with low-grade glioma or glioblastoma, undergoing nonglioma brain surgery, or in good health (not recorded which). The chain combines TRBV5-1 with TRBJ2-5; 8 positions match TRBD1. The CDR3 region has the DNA TGCGCCAGCAGCAGGGGACAGGAGCTACAAGAGACCCAGTACTTC. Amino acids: CASSRGQELQETQYF.